The clone carrying this TCR beta chain was seen just once. This record comes from a study of high-grade serous ovarian cancer treatment subgroups. Tumor samples were taken before definitive surgery or chemotherapy. The V gene end was trimmed by 1 base and the J gene end by 7 bases; junction bases not matched to a gene: 5. There are 14 residues in the CDR3. CDR1 and CDR2 from the germline V gene are MNHEY and SVGAGI. The data were produced by immunoSEQ multiplex PCR, yet TCRdb's version contains in-frame clones alone and is incomplete. The table lists over 6,500 clones, about 70% of them singletons. Sequencing used tumor tissue. The clonotype comes from a human donor with high-grade serous ovarian cancer. This chain links TRBV6-5 with TRBJ1-2, with TRBD1 matching 8 bases. CDR3 in amino acids: CASSYYRGRGGYTF. The CDR3 bases are TGTGCCAGCAGTTACTACAGGGGGAGAGGTGGCTACACCTTC.